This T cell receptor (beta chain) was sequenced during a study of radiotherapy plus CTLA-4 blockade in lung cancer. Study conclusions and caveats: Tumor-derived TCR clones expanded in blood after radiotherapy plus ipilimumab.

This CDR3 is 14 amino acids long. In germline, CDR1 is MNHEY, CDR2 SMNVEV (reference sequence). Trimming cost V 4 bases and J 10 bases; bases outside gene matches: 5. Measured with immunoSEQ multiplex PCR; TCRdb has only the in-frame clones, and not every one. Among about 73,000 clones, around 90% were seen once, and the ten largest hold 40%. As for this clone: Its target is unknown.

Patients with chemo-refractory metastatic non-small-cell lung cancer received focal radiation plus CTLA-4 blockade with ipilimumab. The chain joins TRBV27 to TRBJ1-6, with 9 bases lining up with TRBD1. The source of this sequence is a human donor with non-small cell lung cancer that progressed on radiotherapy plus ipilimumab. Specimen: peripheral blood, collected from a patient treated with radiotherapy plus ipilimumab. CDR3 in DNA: TGTGCCAGCAGTTCCGGGACAGGGTCATCACCCCTCCACTTT. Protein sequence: CASSSGTGSSPLHF.